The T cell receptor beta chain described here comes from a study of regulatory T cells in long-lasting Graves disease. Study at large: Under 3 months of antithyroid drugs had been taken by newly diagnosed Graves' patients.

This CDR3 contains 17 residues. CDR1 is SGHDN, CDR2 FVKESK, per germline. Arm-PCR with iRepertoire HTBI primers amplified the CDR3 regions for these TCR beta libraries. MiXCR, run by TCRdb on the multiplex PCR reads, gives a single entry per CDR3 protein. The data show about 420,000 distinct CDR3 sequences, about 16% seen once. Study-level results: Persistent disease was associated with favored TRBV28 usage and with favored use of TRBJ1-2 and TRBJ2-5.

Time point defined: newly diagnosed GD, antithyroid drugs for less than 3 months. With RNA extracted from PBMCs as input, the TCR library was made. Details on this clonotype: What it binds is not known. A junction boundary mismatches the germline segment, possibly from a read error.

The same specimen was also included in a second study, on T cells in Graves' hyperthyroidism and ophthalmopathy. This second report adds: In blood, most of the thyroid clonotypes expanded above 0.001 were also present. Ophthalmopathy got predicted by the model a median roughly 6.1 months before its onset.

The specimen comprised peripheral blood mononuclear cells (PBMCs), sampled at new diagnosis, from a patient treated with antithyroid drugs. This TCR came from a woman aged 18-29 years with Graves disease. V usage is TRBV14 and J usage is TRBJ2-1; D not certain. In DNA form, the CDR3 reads TGTGCCAGCAGCCAACTCGGACCGGCTCAATCCTCCAATGAGCAGTTCTTC. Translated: CASSQLGPAQSSNEQFF.